This T cell receptor (beta chain) was identified during a study of T cells in Graves' hyperthyroidism and ophthalmopathy. The V end lost 9 bases, the J end lost 7 bases, and 18 bases lay between the germline ends. The germline CDR1 and CDR2 sequences are KGHDR and SFDVKD. The CDR3 contains 14 residues. Amplification of TCR beta CDR3 regions was performed using RNA transcripts as template. TCR CDR3 underwent first-round RT-PCR with the HTBI primer set. TCRdb fed the multiplex PCR reads into MiXCR, producing one record per CDR3 protein. The sample has fewer than 650,000 distinct CDR3 sequences, around 14% seen once. Among the patients, aged 18 to 65, hyperthyroidism was newly diagnosed and had lasted under 2 months. The diagnoses drew upon clinical symptoms, serum thyroxine and TRAb, thyroid ultrasound and orbital computed tomography.

The receptor was isolated from a woman in her thirties with Graves' hyperthyroidism that later progressed to Graves' ophthalmopathy. This chain links TRBV24-1 with TRBJ2-1, with D perhaps matching TRBD2 (6 bases). Sequencing used blood. The DNA for the CDR3 is TGTGCCACCCGTAGTGGAGGGCCCGTGAATGAGCAGTTCTTC. Translation gives CATRSGGPVNEQFF.